This entry lists 12 T cell receptor beta chains sequenced from one sample in a study of blood T cell repertoires in COVID-19 (dated by TCRdb to about 2020). Preparation of the library involved the immunoSEQ multiplex PCR assay. The source is immuneACCESS, and TCRdb retained only in-frame sequences with V and J called. Part of the clones is not carried over; for the studies checked, unresolved V genes explain less than half of this, and the remainder is unexplained. Across this sample there are 200,000 to 300,000 clones, with roughly nine tenths seen only once. The top ten clones comprise approximately 6.2% of the sample. Sequenced input: peripheral blood. The origin of the receptors is a man between 60 and 75 years old with acute or convalescent COVID-19.

The chain employs TRBV9 and TRBJ2-7, with a tentative D call TRBD2 (5 bases). The CDR3 contains 13 residues. Trimming took off 3 bases at V and 3 bases at J, with 10 bases between the two ends. Germline V gives CDR1 SGDLS, CDR2 YYNGEE. This chain's CDR3 is CASSAVEGYEQYF. CDR3 sequence (DNA): TGTGCCAGCAGCGCCGTAGAGGGCTACGAGCAGTACTTC.

Here the CDR3 DNA reads TGCGCCAGCAGCGGGAACGGAGGACAAGAGACCCAGTACTTC. Its protein product is CASSGNGGQETQYF. The chain recombines TRBV5-1 with TRBJ2-5; the D gene is possibly TRBD2 (5 bases). Trimming left V 4 bases short and J 2 bases short, with 12 bases between. Germline V gives CDR1 SGHRS, CDR2 YFSETQ. The CDR3 length is 14 residues.

The chain combines TRBV19 with TRBJ2-7, with TRBD2 identical over 7 bases. The length of the CDR3 is 15 residues. Germline V CDR1 and CDR2: LNHDA, SQIVND (reference sequence). The trim removed 4 bases at V and 7 bases at J, leaving 13 bases unmatched. The CDR3 nucleotides are TGTGCCAGTAGTACTGGGGGGACTACCCGGGTTGAGCAGTACTTC. Translating gives CASSTGGTTRVEQYF.

The chain employs TRBV5-5 and TRBJ1-4, with D unresolved. The germline V and J ends were trimmed by 0 bases and 9 bases, with 9 bases remaining between them. CDR3 length: 13 amino acids. Germline V CDR1 and CDR2: SGHKS, YYEKEE (reference sequence). CDR3 bases: TGTGCCAGCAGCTTGGACGGTGATCAAAAACTGTTTTTT. This codes for CASSLDGDQKLFF.

The V gene is TRBV19, the J gene TRBJ1-1; TRBD1 agrees at 9 bases. This CDR3 has 15 amino acids. The junction had 7 bases not matched to a gene; V was cut back by 5 bases and J by 3 bases. Germline V gene lookup returns CDR1 LNHDA and CDR2 SQIVND (reference sequence). The CDR3 sequence is CASSVQGARDTEAFF. The CDR3 coding sequence is TGTGCCAGTAGTGTACAGGGGGCGAGGGACACTGAAGCTTTCTTT.

This chain connects TRBV9 to TRBJ2-3, with D maybe TRBD2 (6 bases). This CDR3 has 14 residues. The germline V gene encodes CDR1 SGDLS and CDR2 YYNGEE. With 2 bases removed from V and 8 bases from J, the gap between germline ends came to 15 bases. CDR3 residues: CASSVVGSRGTQYF. Here the CDR3 DNA reads TGTGCCAGCAGCGTTGTCGGGAGTCGTGGTACGCAGTATTTT. Full variable domain (missing parts from reference TRBV9 and TRBJ2-3): DSGVTQTPKHLITATGQRVTLRCSPRSGDLSVYWYQQSLDQGLQFLIQYYNGEERAKGNILERFSAQQFPDLHSELNLSSLELGDSALYFCASSVVGSRGTQYFGPGTRLTVL.

This chain connects TRBV10-3 to TRBJ2-1; 7 bases agree with TRBD1. V was pared by 1 base and J by 0 bases, with 0 bases of the junction left unmatched. Germline CDR1 is ENHRY and CDR2 is SYGVKD. The CDR3 spans 15 residues. CDR3 sequence: CAISEWDSSYNEQFF. CDR3 DNA: TGTGCCATCAGTGAGTGGGACAGCTCCTACAATGAGCAGTTCTTC.

The chain couples TRBV6-1 to TRBJ1-5; 8 positions agree with TRBD1. The V segment lost 7 bases and the J segment 4 bases; nucleotides outside the gene matches: 3. Germline-derived CDR1 and CDR2 are MNHNS and SASEGT. The CDR3 spans 13 residues. The CDR3 bases are TGTGCCAGCATCAGACAGGGGAATCAGCCCCAGCATTTT. It codes for CASIRQGNQPQHF.

The chain has TRBV20-1 and TRBJ2-2, with D unclear. V dropped 3 bases and J dropped 3 bases, with 5 bases sitting between them. Germline lookup yields CDR1 DFQATT and CDR2 SNEGSKA (reference sequence). The CDR3 sequence is 12 residues long. CDR3 nucleotide sequence: TGCAGTGCTAGTTCGGACACCGGGGAGCTGTTTTTT. It encodes CSASSDTGELFF.

This rearrangement joins TRBV6-1 to TRBJ2-7; D not certain. Germline-derived CDR1 and CDR2 are MNHNS and SASEGT. The ends were cut back, 4 bases at V and 0 bases at J, with 19 bases in the middle. This CDR3 has 17 residues. Here the CDR3 reads CASSVLLTGQSSYEQYF. DNA of the CDR3: TGTGCCAGCAGTGTACTGCTCACGGGTCAGAGCTCCTACGAGCAGTACTTC.

DNA for the CDR3: TGTGCCAGCAGCTTAGGTCCCAGGGCGTACAATGAGCAGTTCTTC. Translation gives CASSLGPRAYNEQFF. The rearrangement links TRBV7-2 to TRBJ2-1; D might be TRBD1 (5 bases). Germline lookup yields CDR1 SGHTA and CDR2 FQGNSA. Trimming took off 1 base at V and 4 bases at J, with 11 bases between the two ends. The CDR3 extends over 15 amino acids.

The chain recombines TRBV28 with TRBJ1-5, with 7 bases matching TRBD1. The germline CDR1 and CDR2 sequences are MDHEN and SYDVKM. The CDR3 extends over 16 amino acids. V shed 5 bases and J 1 base; nucleotides not matched to a gene: 8. The CDR3 reads CASSLRQGPSNQPQHF. As DNA, the CDR3 is TGTGCCAGCAGTCTCCGACAGGGACCGAGCAATCAGCCCCAGCATTTT.